This T cell receptor beta chain stems from a study of blood T cells in healthy people across ages. A word on this clonotype: As yet, its antigen is unknown.

The germline CDR1 and CDR2 sequences are ENHRY and SYGVKD. V was clipped by 9 bases and J by 2 bases; unmatched bases: 14. This CDR3 comprises 16 residues. Study-wide findings and caveats: TCR beta diversity correlated strongly with naive T cell percentage.

Next came a second PCR, run for 7 to 11 cycles, which used a sample-barcoded 5' primer along with a J-beta primer mix. Each CDR3 protein is one row after TCRdb ran MiXCR on the 5' RACE reads. The sample includes 780,000 or so distinct CDR3 sequences, less than 70% of them seen just once. This chain links TRBV10-3 with TRBJ2-5, with TRBD1 matching 8 bases. The sample was blood. The sequence was collected from an elderly man in good health. The CDR3 coding sequence is TGTGCCATAACCCCAGGACAGGGAAGGTGGCAAGAGACCCAGTACTTC. Protein: CAITPGQGRWQETQYF.